These 22 T cell receptor beta chains were all obtained from the same sample, sequenced in a study of somatic mutations in cytotoxic T cells in rheumatoid arthritis. Using immunoSEQ multiplex PCR, the repertoire was profiled, and TCRdb retains in-frame clones only, with some absent. The sample has some 4,200 clones; 79% are singletons. What was sequenced was CD8+ T cells sorted from blood. All receptors come from an adult with rheumatoid arthritis.

The rearrangement joins TRBV5-5 to TRBJ2-1; D ambiguous. V gave up 5 bases and J gave up 2 bases, with 5 bases separating them. Germline loops: CDR1 SGHKS, CDR2 YYEKEE (reference sequence). The CDR3 has 12 residues. CDR3 region: CASRDTYNEQFF. CDR3 nucleotides: TGTGCCAGCAGAGACACCTACAATGAGCAGTTCTTC.

The rearrangement joins TRBV27 to TRBJ2-3, with TRBD1 matching over 7 bases. This CDR3 spans 15 amino acids. Germline values: CDR1 MNHEY, CDR2 SMNVEV (reference sequence). V was clipped by 6 bases and J by 1 base; unmatched bases: 7. CDR3 nucleotides: TGTGCCAGCAGAGTTTTCCAGGGGGGCACAGATACGCAGTATTTT. Translation: CASRVFQGGTDTQYF.

J is TRBJ2-3 and V is TRBV28; 10 nucleotides align to TRBD2. Germline trimming cut 6 bases from V and 6 bases from J; bases unmatched to any gene: 6. This CDR3 contains 14 residues. Per germline, CDR1 MDHEN and CDR2 SYDVKM. For the CDR3, the DNA is TGTGCCAGCAGGAGCGGGGGGGCGGGGGATACGCAGTATTTT. This encodes CASRSGGAGDTQYF.

The rearrangement links TRBV9 to TRBJ2-7; D is possibly TRBD2 (5 bases). Trimming removed 4 bases at V and 4 bases at J, with 18 bases between. Germline CDR1 and CDR2: SGDLS and YYNGEE. This CDR3 is built from 15 residues. The CDR3 region is CASSPEGSHEYEQYF. CDR3 bases: TGTGCCAGCAGCCCAGAGGGCAGCCACGAGTACGAGCAGTACTTC.

This clone came up once. The rearrangement uses TRBV27 and TRBJ1-2, with D hard to call. This CDR3 has 16 residues. CDR1 and CDR2 from the germline V gene are MNHEY and SMNVEV (reference sequence). The V gene lost 2 bases and the J gene lost 5 bases, with 18 bases spanning the gap. In nucleotides, the CDR3 is TGTGCCAGCAGTTTAAAGGCCCAAGAAAAGGGTTATGGCTACACCTTC. It codes for CASSLKAQEKGYGYTF.

The genes are TRBV7-3 and TRBJ2-1; D is undetermined. Germline CDR1 SGHTA, CDR2 FQGTGA. V was shortened by 1 base and J by 3 bases, with 13 bases between the two germline ends. The CDR3 has 16 residues. CDR3 residues: CASSLMGYPYYNEQFF. The CDR3 nucleotides read TGTGCCAGCAGCTTAATGGGGTACCCCTACTACAATGAGCAGTTCTTC.

The DNA of the CDR3 is TGTGCCAGCAGTTTAAACACAGATACGCAGTATTTT. Translating gives CASSLNTDTQYF. J is TRBJ2-3 and V is TRBV27; the D is unclear. CDR1 is MNHEY, CDR2 SMNVEV, per germline (reference sequence). The CDR3 covers 12 residues. V was cut by 2 bases and J by 2 bases, with 2 bases left in between.

This chain links TRBV4-1 with TRBJ1-4; no definite D call. From germline, CDR1 is MGHRA and CDR2 YSYEKL. Trimming pared 6 bases from V and 4 bases from J, leaving 9 bases between. The CDR3 spans 13 residues. The CDR3 loop reads CASSPQFNEKLFF. The CDR3 nucleotides are TGCGCCAGCAGTCCACAGTTTAATGAAAAACTGTTTTTT.

The sample holds one count of this clone. The J gene is TRBJ1-5, the V gene TRBV15; 7 nucleotides align to TRBD1. The CDR3 runs to 15 residues. Germline CDR1 reads LNHNV; CDR2 reads YYDKDF (reference sequence). The ends lost 2 bases at V and 7 bases at J; junction bases unmatched: 8. The DNA for the CDR3 is TGTGCCACCAGCAGAACTGACAGGGAAGTCCAGCCCCAGCATTTT. This sequence encodes CATSRTDREVQPQHF.

V and J are TRBV19 and TRBJ1-1; D remains unclear. The V gene lost 4 bases and the J gene lost 7 bases, with 10 bases spanning the gap. There are 12 residues in the CDR3. The germline V gene encodes CDR1 LNHDA and CDR2 SQIVND (reference sequence). CDR3 sequence (DNA): TGTGCCAGTAGTACCGGGGTGATTGAAGCTTTCTTT. Translation gives CASSTGVIEAFF.

In DNA form, the CDR3 reads TGCGCCAGCAGCCAACTCATTGTAGGGGGTACCTCCTACGAGCAGTACTTC. It translates to CASSQLIVGGTSYEQYF. The rearrangement uses TRBV4-1 and TRBJ2-7; weak D call: TRBD1 (6 bases). Germline V gene sequence: CDR1 MGHRA, CDR2 YSYEKL. This CDR3 is 17 amino acids long. V lost 2 bases to trimming and J lost 0 bases, with 17 bases between them.

The chain uses TRBV10-3 and TRBJ1-1; D is ambiguous. Trimming stripped 2 bases from V and 4 bases from J, with 8 bases between. Germline V gene lookup returns CDR1 ENHRY and CDR2 SYGVKD. This CDR3 contains 13 residues. The CDR3: CAISEGWGTEAFF. The DNA for the CDR3 is TGTGCCATCAGTGAGGGTTGGGGCACTGAAGCTTTCTTT.

The V call is TRBV7-9, the J call TRBJ1-1; D is unclear. The V end lost 2 bases, the J end lost 7 bases, and 14 bases lay between the germline ends. Per germline, CDR1 SEHNR and CDR2 FQNEAQ (reference sequence). The CDR3 covers 14 residues. The CDR3 here is CASSLSLVSVEAFF. In DNA form, the CDR3 reads TGTGCCAGCAGCTTAAGTCTAGTCTCGGTTGAAGCTTTCTTT.

This chain joins TRBV7-8 and TRBJ1-5, with no clear D. The CDR3 has 13 amino acids. Germline V gives CDR1 SGHVS, CDR2 FQNEAQ. V was cut by 0 bases and J by 0 bases, with 0 bases left in between. The CDR3 region has the DNA TGTGCCAGCAGCTTAGCTAGCAATCAGCCCCAGCATTTT. This encodes CASSLASNQPQHF.

This chain joins TRBV7-9 and TRBJ1-2, with D possibly matching TRBD1 (5 bases). Germline CDR1 is SEHNR and CDR2 is FQNEAQ (reference sequence). V was trimmed by 7 bases and J by 1 base, leaving 10 bases between them. There are 13 residues in the CDR3. This chain's CDR3 is CASITRVNYGYTF. The CDR3 DNA is TGTGCCAGCATCACCAGGGTTAACTATGGCTACACCTTC.

The V gene is TRBV2, the J gene TRBJ2-7; a weak D match, TRBD1 (6 bases). The CDR3 extends over 15 amino acids. Germline CDR1 is SNHLY and CDR2 is FYNNEI. V gave up 10 bases and J gave up 2 bases, with 21 bases separating them. CDR3 DNA: TGTGCCACCGGCAGTCCCCAGGGGAAGGCCTACGAGCAGTACTTC. Protein sequence: CATGSPQGKAYEQYF.

The chain employs TRBV29-1 and TRBJ2-7; D not resolved. V was shortened by 5 bases and J by 3 bases, with 11 bases between the two germline ends. The CDR3 spans 12 residues. Germline loops: CDR1 SQVTM, CDR2 ANQGSEA. As DNA, the CDR3 is TGCAGCGTTTCTCCCACCGGCTACGAGCAGTACTTC. It translates to CSVSPTGYEQYF.

The chain uses TRBV7-9 and TRBJ2-7; D possibly corresponds to TRBD2 (5 bases). This CDR3 spans 16 amino acids. The V and J ends lost 4 bases and 6 bases respectively, with 22 bases between them. Per germline, CDR1 SEHNR and CDR2 FQNEAQ (reference sequence). Here the CDR3 reads CASSWAHRGKASEQYF. The CDR3 bases are TGTGCCAGCAGCTGGGCCCATCGGGGTAAGGCGAGCGAGCAGTACTTC. Together with reference TRBV7-9 and TRBJ2-7, the CDR3 gives the full variable domain: DTGVSQNPRHKITKRGQNVTFRCDPISEHNRLYWYRQTLGQGPEFLTYFQNEAQLEKSRLLSDRFSAERPKGSFSTLEIQRTEQGDSAMYLCASSWAHRGKASEQYFGPGTRLTVT.

The chain joins TRBV10-3 to TRBJ1-2; tentatively, D is TRBD1 (5 bases). Trimming stripped 2 bases from V and 4 bases from J, with 11 bases between. The CDR3 is 14 residues long. Germline V gives CDR1 ENHRY, CDR2 SYGVKD. The CDR3 here is CAISEAGTIYGYTF. The CDR3, as DNA: TGTGCCATCAGTGAGGCAGGGACTATCTATGGCTACACCTTC.

This chain links TRBV4-3 with TRBJ2-1, with 7 positions matching TRBD2. This CDR3 contains 18 residues. V shed 3 bases, J shed 9 bases, and the junction held 20 bases outside the gene matches. Germline V gives CDR1 LGHNA, CDR2 YSLEER. The CDR3 sequence is CASSQGTTLLWATSEQFF. CDR3 nucleotides: TGCGCCAGCAGCCAGGGGACTACCCTCCTCTGGGCCACAAGTGAGCAGTTCTTC.

V gene TRBV6-5 combines with J gene TRBJ1-5; TRBD1 matches 7 bases. With 5 bases clipped from V and 4 bases from J, the junction kept 5 bases outside the gene matches. Per the germline V gene, CDR1 is MNHEY and CDR2 is SVGAGI. The length of the CDR3 is 14 residues. The CDR3 coding sequence is TGTGCCAGCAGTACCGGGACAGCTAATCAGCCCCAGCATTTT. Amino acids: CASSTGTANQPQHF.

The V gene is TRBV28, the J gene TRBJ1-1, with 9 bases fitting TRBD1. The CDR3 is 15 residues long. CDR1 and CDR2 from the germline V gene are MDHEN and SYDVKM. The trim removed 3 bases at V and 3 bases at J, leaving 5 bases unmatched. Here the CDR3 reads CASSLGRTGDTEAFF. The CDR3 region has the DNA TGTGCCAGCAGTTTGGGTAGGACAGGGGACACTGAAGCTTTCTTT.